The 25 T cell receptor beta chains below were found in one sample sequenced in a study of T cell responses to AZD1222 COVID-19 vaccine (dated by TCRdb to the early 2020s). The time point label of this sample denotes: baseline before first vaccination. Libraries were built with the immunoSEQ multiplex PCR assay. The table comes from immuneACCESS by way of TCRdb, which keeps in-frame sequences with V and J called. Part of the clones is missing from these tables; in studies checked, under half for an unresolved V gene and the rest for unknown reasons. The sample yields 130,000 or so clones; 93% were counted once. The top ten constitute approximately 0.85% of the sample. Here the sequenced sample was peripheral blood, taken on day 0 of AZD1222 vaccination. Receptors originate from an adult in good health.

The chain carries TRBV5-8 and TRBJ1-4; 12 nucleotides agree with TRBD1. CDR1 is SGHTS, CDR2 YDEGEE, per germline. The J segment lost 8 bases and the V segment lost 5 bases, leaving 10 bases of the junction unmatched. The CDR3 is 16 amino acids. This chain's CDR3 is CASSSGTGGAPEKLFF. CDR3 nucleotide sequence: TGTGCCAGCAGTTCTGGGACAGGGGGCGCCCCGGAAAAACTGTTTTTT.

The CDR3 here is CASSQRAGGVGYTF. As DNA, the CDR3 is TGTGCCAGCAGTCAACGGGCCGGAGGGGTCGGCTACACCTTC. The chain carries TRBV6-5 and TRBJ1-2, with a tentative D call TRBD1 (5 bases). The germline V gene encodes CDR1 MNHEY and CDR2 SVGAGI. This CDR3 region has 14 residues. Deletions cut 5 bases from V and 8 bases from J, with 18 bases between.

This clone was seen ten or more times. The CDR3 loop reads CASSQDLSSGANVLTF. CDR3 in DNA: TGTGCCAGCAGCCAAGATCTCAGCTCTGGGGCCAACGTCCTGACTTTC. The genes are TRBV4-2 and TRBJ2-6; D gene uncertain. V lost 0 bases and J lost 0, with 6 bases in between. Germline V gene data show CDR1 as LGHNA and CDR2 as YNFKEQ. The CDR3 runs to 16 residues.

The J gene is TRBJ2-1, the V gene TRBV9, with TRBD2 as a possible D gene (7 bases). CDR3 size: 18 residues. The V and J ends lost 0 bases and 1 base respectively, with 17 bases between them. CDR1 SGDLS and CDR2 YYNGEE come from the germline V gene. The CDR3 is CASSVGLGGGTSYNEQFF. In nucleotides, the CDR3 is TGTGCCAGCAGCGTAGGGCTGGGCGGGGGCACGTCCTACAATGAGCAGTTCTTC.

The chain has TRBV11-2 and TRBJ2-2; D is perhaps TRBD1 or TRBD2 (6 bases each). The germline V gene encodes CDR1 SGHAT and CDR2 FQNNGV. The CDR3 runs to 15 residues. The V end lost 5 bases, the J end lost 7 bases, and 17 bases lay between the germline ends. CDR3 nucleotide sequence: TGTGCCAGCAGCGCCGGGGGCCCCTCCGTCGGGGAGCTGTTTTTT. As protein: CASSAGGPSVGELFF.

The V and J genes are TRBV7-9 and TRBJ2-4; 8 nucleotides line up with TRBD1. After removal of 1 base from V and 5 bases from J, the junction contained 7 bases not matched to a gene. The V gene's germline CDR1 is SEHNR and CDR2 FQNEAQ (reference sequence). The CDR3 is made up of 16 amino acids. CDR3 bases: TGTGCCAGCAGCTTAGTTCCCAGGGGGCCCCAAAACATTCAGTACTTC. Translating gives CASSLVPRGPQNIQYF.

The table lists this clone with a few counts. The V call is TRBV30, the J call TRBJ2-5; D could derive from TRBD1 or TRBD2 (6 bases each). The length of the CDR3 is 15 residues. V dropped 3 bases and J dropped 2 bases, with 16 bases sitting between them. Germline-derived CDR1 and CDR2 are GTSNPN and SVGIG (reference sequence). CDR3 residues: CAWRAVTGAQETQYF. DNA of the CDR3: TGTGCCTGGAGGGCGGTAACGGGGGCTCAAGAGACCCAGTACTTC.

The CDR3 loop is CAWSPPKFYNYGYTF. DNA for the CDR3: TGTGCCTGGAGTCCTCCCAAATTTTACAACTATGGCTACACCTTC. The chain uses TRBV30 and TRBJ1-2; unclear D gene. CDR1 and CDR2 from the germline V gene are GTSNPN and SVGIG (reference sequence). There are 15 residues in the CDR3. Trimming took off 2 bases at V and 2 bases at J, with 15 bases between the two ends.

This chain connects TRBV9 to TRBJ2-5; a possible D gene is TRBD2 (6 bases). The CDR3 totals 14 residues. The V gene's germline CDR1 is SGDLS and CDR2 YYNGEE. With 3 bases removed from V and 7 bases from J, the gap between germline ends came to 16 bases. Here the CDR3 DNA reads TGTGCCAGCAGCGCCGGGACTCAGATATGGACCCAGTACTTC. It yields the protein CASSAGTQIWTQYF.

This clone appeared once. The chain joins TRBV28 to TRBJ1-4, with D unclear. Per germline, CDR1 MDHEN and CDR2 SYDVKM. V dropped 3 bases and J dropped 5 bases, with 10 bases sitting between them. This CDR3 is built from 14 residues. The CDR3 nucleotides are TGTGCCAGCAGTTTCGAGGGTTTAAATGAAAAACTGTTTTTT. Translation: CASSFEGLNEKLFF.

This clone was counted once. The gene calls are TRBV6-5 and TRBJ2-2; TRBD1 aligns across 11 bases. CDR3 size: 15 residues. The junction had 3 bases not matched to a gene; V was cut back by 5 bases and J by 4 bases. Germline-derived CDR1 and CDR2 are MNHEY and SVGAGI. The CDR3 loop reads CASSTGTGGTGELFF. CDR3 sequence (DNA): TGTGCCAGCAGTACCGGGACAGGGGGCACCGGGGAGCTGTTTTTT.

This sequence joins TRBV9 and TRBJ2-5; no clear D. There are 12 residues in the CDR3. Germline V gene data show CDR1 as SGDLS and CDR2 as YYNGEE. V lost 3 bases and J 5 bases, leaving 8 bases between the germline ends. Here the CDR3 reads CASSAAGETQYF. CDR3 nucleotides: TGTGCCAGCAGCGCCGCCGGGGAGACCCAGTACTTC.

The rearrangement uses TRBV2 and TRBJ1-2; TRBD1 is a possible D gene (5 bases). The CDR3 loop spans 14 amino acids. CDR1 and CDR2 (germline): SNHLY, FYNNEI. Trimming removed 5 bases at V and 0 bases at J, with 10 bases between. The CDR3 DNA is TGTGCCAGCAGTCCTTGGGGGTCTAACTATGGCTACACCTTC. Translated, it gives CASSPWGSNYGYTF.

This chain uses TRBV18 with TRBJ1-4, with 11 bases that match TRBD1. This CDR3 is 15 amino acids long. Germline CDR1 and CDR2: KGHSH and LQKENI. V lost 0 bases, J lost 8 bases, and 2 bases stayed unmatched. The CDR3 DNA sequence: TGTGCCAGCTCACCACCGGGACAGGGGGTCGAAAAACTGTTTTTT. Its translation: CASSPPGQGVEKLFF.

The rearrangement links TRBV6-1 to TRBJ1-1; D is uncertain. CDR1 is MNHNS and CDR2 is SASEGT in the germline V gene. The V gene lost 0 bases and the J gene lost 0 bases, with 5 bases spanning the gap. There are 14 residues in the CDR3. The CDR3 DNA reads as TGTGCCAGCAGTGAAGCTCTGGTGAACACTGAAGCTTTCTTT. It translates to CASSEALVNTEAFF.

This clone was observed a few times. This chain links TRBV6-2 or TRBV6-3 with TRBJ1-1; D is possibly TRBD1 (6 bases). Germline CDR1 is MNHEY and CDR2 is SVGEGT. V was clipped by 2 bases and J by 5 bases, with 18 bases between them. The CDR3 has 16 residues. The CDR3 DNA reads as TGTGCCAGCAGTTACCTGGATTGGGGGGGCCGGACTGAAGCTTTCTTT. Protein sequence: CASSYLDWGGRTEAFF.

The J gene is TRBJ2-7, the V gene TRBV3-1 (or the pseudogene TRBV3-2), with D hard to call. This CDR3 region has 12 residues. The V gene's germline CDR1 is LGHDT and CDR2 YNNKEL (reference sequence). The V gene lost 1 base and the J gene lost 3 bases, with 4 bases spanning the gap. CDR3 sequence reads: CASSQGIYEQYF. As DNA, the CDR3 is TGTGCCAGCAGCCAAGGAATCTACGAGCAGTACTTC.

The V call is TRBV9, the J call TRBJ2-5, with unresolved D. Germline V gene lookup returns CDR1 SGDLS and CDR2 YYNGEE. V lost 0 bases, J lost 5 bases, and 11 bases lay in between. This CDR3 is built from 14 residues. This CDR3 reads CASSVAATLETQYF. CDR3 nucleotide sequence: TGTGCCAGCAGCGTAGCGGCCACTCTGGAGACCCAGTACTTC. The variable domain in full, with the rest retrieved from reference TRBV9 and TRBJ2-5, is DSGVTQTPKHLITATGQRVTLRCSPRSGDLSVYWYQQSLDQGLQFLIQYYNGEERAKGNILERFSAQQFPDLHSELNLSSLELGDSALYFCASSVAATLETQYFGPGTRLLVL.

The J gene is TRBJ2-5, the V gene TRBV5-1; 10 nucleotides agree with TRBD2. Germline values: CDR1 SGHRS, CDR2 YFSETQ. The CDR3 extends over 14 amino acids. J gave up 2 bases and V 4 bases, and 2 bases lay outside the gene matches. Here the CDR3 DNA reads TGCGCCAGCAGCAAACTAGCGGGGCAAGAGACCCAGTACTTC. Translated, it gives CASSKLAGQETQYF. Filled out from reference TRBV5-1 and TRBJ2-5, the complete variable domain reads KAGVTQTPRYLIKTRGQQVTLSCSPISGHRSVSWYQQTPGQGLQFLFEYFSETQRNKGNFPGRFSGRQFSNSRSEMNVSTLELGDSALYLCASSKLAGQETQYFGPGTRLLVL.

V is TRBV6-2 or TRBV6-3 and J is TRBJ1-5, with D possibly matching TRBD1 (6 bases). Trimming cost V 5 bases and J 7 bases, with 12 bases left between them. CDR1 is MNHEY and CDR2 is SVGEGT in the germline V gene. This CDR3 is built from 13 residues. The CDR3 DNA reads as TGTGCCAGCAGTACAGGGACACGGCAGCCCCAGCATTTT. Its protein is CASSTGTRQPQHF.

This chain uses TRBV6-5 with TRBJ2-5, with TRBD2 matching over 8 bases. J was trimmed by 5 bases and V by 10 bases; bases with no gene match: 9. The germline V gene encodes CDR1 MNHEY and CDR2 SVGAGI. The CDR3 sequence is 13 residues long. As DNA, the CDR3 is TGTGCCACGCGGGGGGCCGGGTGGGAGACCCAGTACTTC. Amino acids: CATRGAGWETQYF.

The CDR3, as DNA: TGTGCCAGTAGACAACAGGGGGCGGGGGCGACCGGGGAGCTGTTTTTT. This translates into CASRQQGAGATGELFF. The chain couples TRBV19 to TRBJ2-2; the match to TRBD1 covers 9 bases. Germline loops: CDR1 LNHDA, CDR2 SQIVND (reference sequence). This CDR3 is built from 16 residues. Trimming at V came to 6 bases and at J to 5 bases, leaving 10 bases not matched to a gene. The entire variable domain, with the rest obtained from reference TRBV19 and TRBJ2-2, is as follows: DGGITQSPKYLFRKEGQNVTLSCEQNLNHDAMYWYRQDPGQGLRLIYYSQIVNDFQKGDIAEGYSVSREKKESFPLTVTSAQKNPTAFYLCASRQQGAGATGELFFGEGSRLTVL.

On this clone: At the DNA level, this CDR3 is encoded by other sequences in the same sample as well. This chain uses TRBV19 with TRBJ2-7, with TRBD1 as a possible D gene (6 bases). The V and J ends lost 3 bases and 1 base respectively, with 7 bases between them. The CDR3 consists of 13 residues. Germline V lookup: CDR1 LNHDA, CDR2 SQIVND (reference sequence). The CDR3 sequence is CASSIGQSYEQYF. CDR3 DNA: TGTGCCAGTAGTATTGGACAGTCCTACGAGCAGTACTTC.

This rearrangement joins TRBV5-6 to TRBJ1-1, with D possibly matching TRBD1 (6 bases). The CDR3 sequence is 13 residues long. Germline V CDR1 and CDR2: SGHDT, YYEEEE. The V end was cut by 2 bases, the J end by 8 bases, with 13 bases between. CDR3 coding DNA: TGTGCCAGCAGCTTTGGGCAGGGGACCGAAGCTTTCTTT. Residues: CASSFGQGTEAFF.

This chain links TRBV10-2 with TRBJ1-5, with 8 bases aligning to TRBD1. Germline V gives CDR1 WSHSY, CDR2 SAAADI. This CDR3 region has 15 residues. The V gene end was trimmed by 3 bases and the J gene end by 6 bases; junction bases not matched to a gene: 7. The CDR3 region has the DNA TGCGCCAGCAGTGATCTACAGGGGGATCTTCAGCCCCAGCATTTT. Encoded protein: CASSDLQGDLQPQHF.